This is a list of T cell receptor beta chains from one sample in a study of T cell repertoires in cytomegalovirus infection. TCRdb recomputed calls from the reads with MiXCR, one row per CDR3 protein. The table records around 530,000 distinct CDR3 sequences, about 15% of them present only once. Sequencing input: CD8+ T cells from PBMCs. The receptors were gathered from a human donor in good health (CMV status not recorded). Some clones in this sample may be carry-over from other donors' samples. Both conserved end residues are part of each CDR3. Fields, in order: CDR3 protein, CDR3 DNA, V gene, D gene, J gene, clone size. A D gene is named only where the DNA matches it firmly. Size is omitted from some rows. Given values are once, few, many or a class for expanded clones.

CDR3: CASSLDALASSSYNEQFF; DNA: TGTGCCAGCAGTTTAGATGCACTAGCTTCGAGCTCCTACAATGAGCAGTTCTTC; V: TRBV28; D: NA; J: TRBJ2-1; size: many
CDR3: CASCLADVGELFF; DNA: TGTGCCAGCTGTTTAGCGGACGTCGGGGAGCTGTTTTTT; V: TRBV5-5; D: NA; J: TRBJ2-2; size: few
CDR3: CASSPGADWGYGYTF; DNA: TGTGCCAGTAGTCCCGGGGCCGATTGGGGCTATGGCTACACCTTC; V: TRBV19; D: NA; J: TRBJ1-2; size: NA
CDR3: CASSYGGGPGEQYF; DNA: TGTGCCAGCAGTTACGGGGGGGGGCCGGGCGAGCAGTACTTC; V: TRBV12-3/TRBV12-4; D: TRBD2; J: TRBJ2-7; size: NA
CDR3: CASSGRRQLAGTEAFF; DNA: TGTGCCAGCAGCGGAAGACGACAGTTAGCGGGAACTGAAGCTTTCTTT; V: TRBV7-8; D: NA; J: TRBJ1-1; size: many
CDR3: CASSDGLTLSYEQYF; DNA: TGTGCCAGCAGTGACGGGTTAACCCTCTCCTACGAGCAGTACTTC; V: TRBV12-3/TRBV12-4; D: NA; J: TRBJ2-7; size: few
CDR3: CASKGGGEGTDTQYF; DNA: TGTGCCAGCAAAGGAGGGGGAGAGGGCACAGATACGCAGTATTTT; V: TRBV7-3; D: NA; J: TRBJ2-3; size: NA
CDR3: CASSPAVTASTDTQYF; DNA: TGTGCCAGCAGCCCAGCAGTCACCGCTAGCACAGATACGCAGTATTTT; V: TRBV4-2; D: NA; J: TRBJ2-3; size: few
CDR3: CASSLLDRGRAEAFF; DNA: TGTGCCAGCAGCTTGTTGGACAGGGGGCGAGCTGAAGCTTTCTTT; V: TRBV5-4; D: TRBD1; J: TRBJ1-1; size: many
CDR3: CASSPHGGNPNTGELFF; DNA: TGTGCCAGCAGCCCCCATGGGGGCAACCCGAACACCGGGGAGCTGTTTTTT; V: TRBV7-8; D: NA; J: TRBJ2-2; size: NA
CDR3: CASSLVVGTGSHEQYF; DNA: TGTGCCAGCAGTTTAGTTGTTGGGACAGGGAGCCACGAGCAGTACTTC; V: TRBV27; D: TRBD1; J: TRBJ2-7; size: many
CDR3: CAIRNMEGEKLFF; DNA: TGTGCCATCAGAAACATGGAAGGGGAAAAACTGTTTTTT; V: TRBV10-3; D: NA; J: TRBJ1-4; size: NA
CDR3: CASSSPWQGSEQYF; DNA: TGTGCCAGCAGCTCCCCTTGGCAAGGGAGCGAGCAGTACTTC; V: TRBV11-2; D: NA; J: TRBJ2-7; size: many
CDR3: CASSRSGRADEQFF; DNA: TGCGCCAGCAGCCGCAGCGGGAGGGCCGATGAGCAGTTCTTC; V: TRBV4-1; D: TRBD2; J: TRBJ2-1; size: many
CDR3: CASSLKGSGLNYGYTF; DNA: TGTGCCAGCAGTTTAAAAGGGTCAGGACTTAACTATGGCTACACCTTC; V: TRBV12-3/TRBV12-4; D: NA; J: TRBJ1-2; size: many
CDR3: CASSPSTDHEQFF; DNA: TGTGCCAGCAGTCCCTCGACAGATCATGAGCAGTTCTTC; V: TRBV28; D: NA; J: TRBJ2-1; size: NA
CDR3: CSGRTSGSYEQYF; DNA: TGCAGCGGACGGACTAGCGGGAGCTACGAGCAGTACTTC; V: TRBV29-1; D: TRBD2; J: TRBJ2-7; size: few
CDR3: CASSQGTSGGNEQFF; DNA: TGTGCCAGCAGCCAAGGGACTAGCGGTGGTAATGAGCAGTTCTTC; V: TRBV7-3; D: TRBD2; J: TRBJ2-1; size: NA
CDR3: CASSFYERVGNTEAFF; DNA: TGTGCCAGCAGCTTCTATGAGAGGGTGGGAAACACTGAAGCTTTCTTT; V: TRBV11-2; D: NA; J: TRBJ1-1; size: NA
CDR3: CASSLGPSGSNQPQHF; DNA: TGTGCCAGCAGCTTGGGGCCTTCAGGGAGCAATCAGCCCCAGCATTTT; V: TRBV5-6; D: NA; J: TRBJ1-5; size: many
CDR3: CASSDMTDTQYF; DNA: TGTGCCAGCAGCGACATGACAGATACGCAGTATTTT; V: TRBV9; D: NA; J: TRBJ2-3; size: NA
CDR3: CSAPEGATSSGANVLTF; DNA: TGCAGTGCCCCCGAAGGGGCTACTAGCTCTGGGGCCAACGTCCTGACTTTC; V: TRBV20-1; D: NA; J: TRBJ2-6; size: few
CDR3: CASRLWGQPQHF; DNA: TGTGCCAGCAGGTTATGGGGTCAGCCCCAGCATTTT; V: TRBV12-3/TRBV12-4; D: NA; J: TRBJ1-5; size: many
CDR3: CASSLRAYYEQYF; DNA: TGCGCCAGCAGTCTAAGGGCCTACTACGAGCAGTACTTC; V: TRBV23-1; D: NA; J: TRBJ2-7; size: many
CDR3: CASSFLTFEAVSYGYTF; DNA: TGTGCCAGCAGCTTCCTGACATTTGAGGCAGTAAGCTATGGCTACACCTTC; V: TRBV7-9; D: NA; J: TRBJ1-2; size: NA
CDR3: CASSLRQGRDSPLHF; DNA: TGTGCCAGCAGTTTACGGCAGGGGCGAGATTCACCCCTCCACTTT; V: TRBV27; D: NA; J: TRBJ1-6; size: NA
CDR3: CASGLWDSGTDTQYF; DNA: TGTGCTAGTGGTTTATGGGACTCGGGCACAGATACGCAGTATTTT; V: TRBV12-5; D: NA; J: TRBJ2-3; size: few
CDR3: CASSQVGRGQSSYNEQFF; DNA: TGTGCCAGCAGCCAAGTGGGTAGGGGGCAAAGCTCCTACAATGAGCAGTTCTTC; V: TRBV3-1; D: TRBD1; J: TRBJ2-1; size: few
CDR3: CASSYTHRGDTEAFF; DNA: TGTGCCAGCAGTTATACACACAGGGGAGACACTGAAGCTTTCTTT; V: TRBV6-1; D: TRBD1; J: TRBJ1-1; size: few
CDR3: CASSLGGRDTEAFF; DNA: TGTGCCAGCAGCCTCGGAGGGAGGGACACTGAAGCTTTCTTT; V: TRBV7-8; D: NA; J: TRBJ1-1; size: many
CDR3: CASSQERGLLNTEAFF; DNA: TGTGCCAGCAGCCAAGAGAGGGGCCTGCTGAACACTGAAGCTTTCTTT; V: TRBV3-1; D: NA; J: TRBJ1-1; size: NA
CDR3: CASSPWRGRGDTEAFF; DNA: TGTGCCAGCAGTCCCTGGAGGGGGCGAGGCGACACTGAAGCTTTCTTT; V: TRBV28; D: TRBD1; J: TRBJ1-1; size: NA
CDR3: CASSFRTGVAGELFF; DNA: TGTGCCAGCAGTTTTCGGACAGGGGTTGCCGGGGAGCTGTTTTTT; V: TRBV7-6; D: TRBD1; J: TRBJ2-2; size: NA
CDR3: CASSYSLGEQYF; DNA: TGTGCCAGCAGTTACTCCCTCGGCGAGCAGTACTTC; V: TRBV6-5; D: NA; J: TRBJ2-7; size: many
CDR3: CASGRGRTFF; DNA: TGTGCCAGCGGAAGGGGTAGGACTTTCTTT; V: TRBV9; D: NA; J: TRBJ1-1; size: NA
CDR3: CASSGDQETQYF; DNA: TGTGCCAGCAGCGGAGACCAAGAGACCCAGTACTTC; V: TRBV11-2; D: NA; J: TRBJ2-5; size: many
CDR3: CATSFPGAGNRGAFF; DNA: TGTGCCACCAGCTTTCCCGGGGCAGGAAATCGCGGAGCTTTCTTT; V: TRBV15; D: NA; J: TRBJ1-1; size: NA
CDR3: CASRAGPYNEQFF; DNA: TGTGCCAGCAGAGCGGGCCCCTACAATGAGCAGTTCTTC; V: TRBV6-1; D: NA; J: TRBJ2-1; size: many
CDR3: CASSLDRVYGYTF; DNA: TGTGCCAGCAGTCTCGACAGGGTCTATGGCTACACCTTC; V: TRBV5-5; D: TRBD1; J: TRBJ1-2; size: few
CDR3: CASSSPFLSHGYTF; DNA: TGTGCCAGCAGTTCTCCTTTTCTTTCCCATGGCTACACCTTC; V: TRBV7-9; D: NA; J: TRBJ1-2; size: many
CDR3: CASSSRGREMTDTQYF; DNA: TGCGCCAGCAGCTCCCGCGGGCGGGAGATGACAGATACGCAGTATTTT; V: TRBV5-1; D: TRBD2; J: TRBJ2-3; size: few
CDR3: CASSPAAGLGNEQFF; DNA: TGTGCCAGCAGCCCAGCGGCGGGGCTCGGGAATGAGCAGTTCTTC; V: TRBV7-9; D: NA; J: TRBJ2-1; size: many
CDR3: CASSPPRTAYEQYF; DNA: TGTGCCAGCAGTCCCCCCCGGACAGCCTACGAGCAGTACTTC; V: TRBV12-3/TRBV12-4; D: NA; J: TRBJ2-7; size: many
CDR3: CASSHDVRSSYNEQFF; DNA: TGCGCCAGCAGCCACGACGTCCGTAGCTCCTACAATGAGCAGTTCTTC; V: TRBV4-1; D: NA; J: TRBJ2-1; size: few
CDR3: CASSMEGGLYEQYF; DNA: TGTGCCAGTAGTATGGAAGGGGGTCTCTACGAGCAGTACTTC; V: TRBV19; D: NA; J: TRBJ2-7; size: NA
CDR3: CARSGGPGVNQPQHF; DNA: TGTGCCCGCAGTGGGGGTCCAGGCGTCAATCAGCCCCAGCATTTT; V: TRBV6-5; D: NA; J: TRBJ1-5; size: NA
CDR3: CASSAIGHSPTYEQYF; DNA: TGTGCCAGCAGTGCCATAGGGCACTCCCCGACGTACGAGCAGTACTTC; V: TRBV6-1; D: NA; J: TRBJ2-7; size: many
CDR3: CSVEVTGSNYGYTF; DNA: TGCAGCGTTGAAGTTACAGGGAGTAACTATGGCTACACCTTC; V: TRBV29-1; D: NA; J: TRBJ1-2; size: few
CDR3: CASSWPDRGQETQYF; DNA: TGTGCCAGCAGCTGGCCCGACAGGGGCCAAGAGACCCAGTACTTC; V: TRBV7-9; D: TRBD1; J: TRBJ2-5; size: many
CDR3: CASSTWTGPSYEQYF; DNA: TGCGCCAGCAGCACATGGACAGGACCATCCTACGAGCAGTACTTC; V: TRBV5-1; D: TRBD1; J: TRBJ2-7; size: NA
CDR3: CASSLTAHETEQFF; DNA: TGTGCCAGCAGCTTAACAGCCCATGAGACGGAGCAGTTCTTC; V: TRBV7-3; D: NA; J: TRBJ2-1; size: many
CDR3: CASRVTVNTEAFF; DNA: TGTGCCAGCAGAGTGACAGTGAACACTGAAGCTTTCTTT; V: TRBV12-3/TRBV12-4; D: NA; J: TRBJ1-1; size: many
CDR3: CASSSGQGPANYGYTF; DNA: TGTGCCAGCAGTTCCGGACAGGGCCCTGCTAACTATGGCTACACCTTC; V: TRBV28; D: TRBD1; J: TRBJ1-2; size: few
CDR3: CASSWIAGKPRDEKLFF; DNA: TGTGCCAGCAGCTGGATCGCAGGCAAACCCCGGGATGAAAAACTGTTTTTT; V: TRBV7-9; D: NA; J: TRBJ1-4; size: many
CDR3: CSGAGGLYNEQFF; DNA: TGCAGCGGCGCGGGGGGGCTCTACAATGAGCAGTTCTTC; V: TRBV29-1; D: TRBD2; J: TRBJ2-1; size: NA
CDR3: CASSLEDRGEQYF; DNA: TGTGCCAGCAGCTTGGAGGACAGGGGCGAGCAGTACTTC; V: TRBV5-6; D: TRBD1; J: TRBJ2-7; size: NA
CDR3: CASSFTRETEAFF; DNA: TGTGCCAGCAGCTTCACAAGGGAAACTGAAGCTTTCTTT; V: TRBV14; D: NA; J: TRBJ1-1; size: few